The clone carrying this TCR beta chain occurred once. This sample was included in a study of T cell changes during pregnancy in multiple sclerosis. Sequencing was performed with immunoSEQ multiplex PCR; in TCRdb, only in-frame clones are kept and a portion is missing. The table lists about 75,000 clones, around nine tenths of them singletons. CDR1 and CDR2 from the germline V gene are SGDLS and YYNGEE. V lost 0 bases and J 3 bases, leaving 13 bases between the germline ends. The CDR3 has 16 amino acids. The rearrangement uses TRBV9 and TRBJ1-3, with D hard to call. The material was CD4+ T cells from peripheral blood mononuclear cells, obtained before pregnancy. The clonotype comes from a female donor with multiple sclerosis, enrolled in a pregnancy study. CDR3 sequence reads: CASSVAPGGFGNTIYF. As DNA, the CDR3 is TGTGCCAGCAGCGTAGCCCCCGGCGGGTTTGGAAACACCATATATTTT.